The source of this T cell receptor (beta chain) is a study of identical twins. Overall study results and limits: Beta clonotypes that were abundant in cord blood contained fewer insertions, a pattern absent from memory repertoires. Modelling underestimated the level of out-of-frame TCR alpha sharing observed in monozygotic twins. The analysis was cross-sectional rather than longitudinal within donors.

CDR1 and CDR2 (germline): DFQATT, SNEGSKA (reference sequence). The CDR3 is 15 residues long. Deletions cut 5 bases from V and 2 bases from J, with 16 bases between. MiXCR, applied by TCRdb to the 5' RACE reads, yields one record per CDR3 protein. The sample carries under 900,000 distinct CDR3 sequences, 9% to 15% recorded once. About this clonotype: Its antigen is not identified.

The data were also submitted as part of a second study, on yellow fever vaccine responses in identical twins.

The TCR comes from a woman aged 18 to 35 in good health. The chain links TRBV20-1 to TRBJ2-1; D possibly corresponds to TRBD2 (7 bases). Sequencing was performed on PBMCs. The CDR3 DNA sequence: TGCAGTGCTGCAGGAAGGGGGGGCCCCTACAATGAGCAGTTCTTC. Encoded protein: CSAAGRGGPYNEQFF.